Listed below are T cell receptor beta chains from one sample, sequenced in a study of low-dose radiotherapy and immunotherapy resistance in tumors. TCRdb fed the reads into MiXCR, producing one record per CDR3 protein. The top ten hold less than 6% of the sample, which has roughly 76,000 distinct CDR3 sequences, approximately 19% seen once. The sequenced sample was PBMCs, obtained before treatment. All receptors come from a male donor with prostate cancer. Both conserved end residues are trimmed from each CDR3.

>TRBJ2-1|TRBV20-1
SARGDLSRYNEQF
>TRBJ2-7|TRBV3-1
ASSQVSGGGGSYEQY
>TRBJ2-3|TRBV4-2
ASSQEKSWTSTDTQY
>TRBJ1-2|TRBV28
ASSLGSGAYGYT
>TRBJ2-3|TRBV4-1
ASSQGSHIPDTQY
>TRBJ2-1|TRBV20-1
SAHWGDRGTF
>TRBJ2-3|TRBV20-1
SARDLRLAGVTDTQY
>TRBJ1-5|TRBV28
ASSSLRGLNQPQH
>TRBJ2-3|TRBV6-6
ASSYAETDTQY
>TRBJ2-1|TRBV18
ASSPRQGRSDNEQF
>TRBJ1-2|TRBV12-3/TRBV12-4
ASSFGEDRGGYT
>TRBJ2-5|TRBV20-1
SASRDSQETQY
>TRBJ1-2|TRBV20-1
SADRGVGNYGYT
>TRBJ2-6|TRBV29-1
STTPLSGANVLT
>TRBJ2-3|TRBV20-1
SASGQRGDTQY
>TRBJ1-2|TRBV28
ASSKDEFYGYT
>TRBJ2-1|TRBV6-2/TRBV6-3
ASGGRTGSYNEQF